This entry lists 9 T cell receptor beta chains sequenced from one sample in a study of cytomegalovirus exposure and HLA in healthy donors. PCR amplification relied on 60 Vbeta primers (plus 13 Jbeta primers). The table came from immunoSEQ multiplex PCR; TCRdb's copy has only in-frame clones and leaves some out. This table has approximately 110,000 clones, less than 80% appearing once. The material sequenced was PBMCs. These receptors were collected from a woman in her 30s in good health and CMV-seronegative.

V usage is TRBV13 and J usage is TRBJ2-5; TRBD2 agrees at 7 bases. CDR1 PRHDT and CDR2 FYEKMQ come from the germline V gene (reference sequence). The CDR3 length is 17 residues. J was trimmed by 2 bases and V by 2 bases; bases with no gene match: 11. CDR3 loop: CASSLLRSGPNQETQYF. In nucleotides, the CDR3 is TGTGCCAGCAGCTTACTCCGTAGCGGGCCCAATCAAGAGACCCAGTACTTC.

The J gene is TRBJ2-1, the V gene TRBV29-1; D unresolved. The CDR3 is made up of 12 amino acids. V shed 3 bases and J shed 3 bases, with 6 bases lying between them. Germline V gives CDR1 SQVTM, CDR2 ANQGSEA. CDR3 nucleotide sequence: TGCAGCGTTGACCCCCACTACAATGAGCAGTTCTTC. Translating gives CSVDPHYNEQFF.

This chain connects TRBV19 to TRBJ1-5, with D unclear. The CDR3 is 16 residues long. Germline-derived CDR1 and CDR2 are LNHDA and SQIVND (reference sequence). Trimming shortened V by 0 bases and J by 1 base, and 10 bases separated the two germline ends. CDR3 DNA: TGTGCCAGTAGTATAGAGGGGAGATTGAGCAATCAGCCCCAGCATTTT. It specifies CASSIEGRLSNQPQHF. The variable domain in full, with the rest retrieved from reference TRBV19 and TRBJ1-5, is DGGITQSPKYLFRKEGQNVTLSCEQNLNHDAMYWYRQDPGQGLRLIYYSQIVNDFQKGDIAEGYSVSREKKESFPLTVTSAQKNPTAFYLCASSIEGRLSNQPQHFGDGTRLSIL.

The chain is built from TRBV6-5 and TRBJ2-1; 9 nucleotides align to TRBD2. With 5 bases clipped from V and 4 bases from J, the junction kept 6 bases outside the gene matches. This CDR3 is built from 15 residues. Germline V CDR1 and CDR2: MNHEY, SVGAGI. The CDR3 sequence: CASSRSGRPYNEQFF. The CDR3 DNA is TGTGCCAGCAGTAGGAGCGGGAGGCCTTACAATGAGCAGTTCTTC.

This chain links TRBV7-6 with TRBJ2-7; 9 nucleotides match TRBD2. Germline V gene data show CDR1 as SGHVS and CDR2 as FNYEAQ. The CDR3 runs 18 residues. Trimming cost V 1 base and J 5 bases; bases outside gene matches: 15. The CDR3 loop reads CASSLGMLGSGSMDEQYF. CDR3 nucleotides: TGTGCCAGCAGCTTAGGGATGCTTGGTAGCGGGAGTATGGACGAGCAGTACTTC.

The J gene is TRBJ2-2, the V gene TRBV4-1; TRBD1 matches 8 bases. V trimming: 4 bases; J trimming: 1 base; junction bases outside the gene matches: 8. The CDR3 extends over 17 amino acids. CDR1 and CDR2 from the germline V gene are MGHRA and YSYEKL. CDR3 sequence (DNA): TGCGCCAGCAGCCTAGCAGCCGGGACAGGGAACACCGGGGAGCTGTTTTTT. It yields the protein CASSLAAGTGNTGELFF.

This clone has more than one count but fewer than ten. The rearrangement uses TRBV4-1 and TRBJ1-5; 8 bases fit TRBD1. The CDR3 totals 15 residues. J was trimmed by 2 bases and V by 4 bases; bases with no gene match: 4. The germline gives CDR1 MGHRA, CDR2 YSYEKL. The CDR3 bases are TGCGCCAGCAGCCTGACAGGGGTAGGCAATCAGCCCCAGCATTTT. Translating gives CASSLTGVGNQPQHF.

The rearrangement joins TRBV9 to TRBJ2-7; TRBD1 might be the D (6 bases). Germline loops: CDR1 SGDLS, CDR2 YYNGEE. The V and J ends lost 0 bases and 3 bases respectively, with 13 bases between them. CDR3 length: 15 amino acids. The CDR3 nucleotides read TGTGCCAGCAGCGTAGCCATAGGACAGAACTACGAGCAGTACTTC. It yields the protein CASSVAIGQNYEQYF. The full variable domain, in which reference TRBV9 and TRBJ2-7 provide the parts outside the CDR3, is DSGVTQTPKHLITATGQRVTLRCSPRSGDLSVYWYQQSLDQGLQFLIQYYNGEERAKGNILERFSAQQFPDLHSELNLSSLELGDSALYFCASSVAIGQNYEQYFGPGTRLTVT.

This clone has just a few counts. The V call is TRBV5-1, the J call TRBJ1-1, with D uncertain. The length of the CDR3 is 15 residues. Germline V gene sequence: CDR1 SGHRS, CDR2 YFSETQ. Trimming removed 2 bases from V and 2 bases from J, with 13 bases in between. The CDR3 region has the DNA TGCGCCAGCAGCTTCGGGGTGAGTTATAACACTGAAGCTTTCTTT. Encoded protein: CASSFGVSYNTEAFF.